The 21 T cell receptor beta chains below all came from one sample that was sequenced in a study of blood T cell repertoires in COVID-19. This table comes from immunoSEQ multiplex PCR, and its TCRdb copy is limited to in-frame clones, with some not included. Among about 200,000 clones listed, 83% were seen once. The sequencing input was PBMCs or T cells enriched from blood (not recorded which). These receptors all come from a woman in her forties or fifties who had been exposed to COVID-19.

This clone was counted a single time. V and J are TRBV6-2 or TRBV6-3 and TRBJ2-3, with D hard to call. CDR3 length: 15 residues. The V gene's germline CDR1 is MNHEY and CDR2 SVGEGT. The germline V and J ends were trimmed by 6 bases and 1 base, with 14 bases remaining between them. This CDR3 reads CASSLRGRGTDTQYF. The CDR3 DNA reads as TGTGCCAGCAGCCTCCGAGGCCGGGGCACAGATACGCAGTATTTT.

The chain has TRBV28 and TRBJ1-6; 7 bases fit TRBD1. Per the germline V gene, CDR1 is MDHEN and CDR2 is SYDVKM. J gave up 3 bases and V 6 bases, and 5 bases lay outside the gene matches. CDR3 size: 15 residues. The CDR3: CASRRDSDYNSPLHF. The CDR3 DNA follows: TGTGCCAGCAGGCGGGACAGCGACTATAATTCACCCCTCCACTTT.

The chain combines TRBV25-1 with TRBJ2-5; TRBD1 matches 7 bases. Per the germline V gene, CDR1 is MGHDK and CDR2 is SYGVNS. V trimming: 1 base; J trimming: 2 bases; junction bases outside the gene matches: 4. CDR3 length: 15 residues. The CDR3 DNA reads TGTGCCAGCAGTGAATTCGTGGGACAGCAAGAGACCCAGTACTTC. Its translation: CASSEFVGQQETQYF.

This rearrangement joins TRBV5-4 to TRBJ1-5, with 7 nucleotides matching TRBD1. Per the germline V gene, CDR1 is SGHNT and CDR2 is YYREEE (reference sequence). The CDR3 has 14 amino acids. V trimming: 2 bases; J trimming: 4 bases; junction bases outside the gene matches: 3. The CDR3 nucleotides read TGTGCCAGCAGCTTACAGGGGCCGAATCAGCCCCAGCATTTT. Its translation is CASSLQGPNQPQHF.

The table lists this clone with a count of one. V and J are TRBV19 and TRBJ1-1; D gene uncertain. Germline V gene sequence: CDR1 LNHDA, CDR2 SQIVND (reference sequence). CDR3 length: 16 amino acids. Trimming stripped 6 bases from V and 1 base from J, with 18 bases between. CDR3 sequence reads: CASSLRVQFSNTEAFF. CDR3 bases: TGTGCCAGTAGCCTGAGGGTCCAATTTTCGAACACTGAAGCTTTCTTT.

This chain joins TRBV5-5 and TRBJ1-6; no clear D gene. CDR1 is SGHKS and CDR2 is YYEKEE in the germline V gene (reference sequence). V was clipped by 0 bases and J by 11 bases, with 9 bases between them. CDR3 length: 13 amino acids. CDR3 nucleotides: TGTGCCAGCAGCTTGGGCGAGAGGACACCCCTCCACTTT. Residues: CASSLGERTPLHF.

The V and J genes are TRBV21-1 and TRBJ1-2; the table calls TRBD1, which could not be checked here. TRBV21-1 is designated a pseudogene. This CDR3 spans 16 amino acids. This chain's CDR3 is CASSGGHSKLDYGYTF. CDR3 bases: TGTGCCAGCAGCGGGGGCCACTCCAAACTTGACTATGGCTACACCTTC.

A word on this clone: The sample holds other DNA sequences that translate to the same CDR3. The chain recombines TRBV7-2 with TRBJ1-1; D gene uncertain. Trimming left V 3 bases short and J 2 bases short, with 7 bases between. This CDR3 region has 13 residues. From germline, CDR1 is SGHTA and CDR2 FQGNSA. CDR3 sequence reads: CASSFSGNTEAFF. Written as DNA, the CDR3 is TGTGCCAGCAGCTTTAGCGGAAACACTGAAGCTTTCTTT.

The gene calls are TRBV6-5 and TRBJ1-2; TRBD1 aligns across 8 bases. Per germline, CDR1 MNHEY and CDR2 SVGAGI. The CDR3 sequence is 12 residues long. With V trimmed by 9 bases and J by 8 bases, 8 bases remained unmatched. The CDR3 coding sequence is TGTGCCAGTTATCAGGGGGCGAAGGGCTACACCTTC. Translated: CASYQGAKGYTF.

This chain joins TRBV4-3 and TRBJ2-3; maybe TRBD2 (6 bases). The germline gives CDR1 LGHNA, CDR2 YSLEER. The CDR3 is made up of 16 amino acids. V lost 4 bases and J 2 bases, leaving 16 bases between the germline ends. The DNA of the CDR3 is TGCGCCAGCAGCCCCCGGGACTCGCTTTCCACAGATACGCAGTATTTT. This gives the protein CASSPRDSLSTDTQYF.

The V gene is TRBV5-5, the J gene TRBJ1-1; 8 positions match TRBD1. The V gene end was trimmed by 7 bases and the J gene end by 4 bases; junction bases not matched to a gene: 6. Germline CDR1 reads SGHKS; CDR2 reads YYEKEE (reference sequence). This CDR3 region has 13 residues. The CDR3 coding sequence is TGTGCCAGCTCCGAGGGACAGGTCACTGAAGCTTTCTTT. It yields the protein CASSEGQVTEAFF.

This sequence joins TRBV10-2 and TRBJ1-4; 7 nucleotides agree with TRBD1. Germline CDR1 and CDR2: WSHSY and SAAADI. V lost 5 bases and J lost 6; bases outside the gene matches: 6. CDR3 length: 14 residues. The CDR3 region has the DNA TGCGCCAGCAGTACAGGGGCAGGGGATGAAAAACTGTTTTTT. It specifies CASSTGAGDEKLFF.

The chain recombines TRBV7-2 with TRBJ2-1; maybe TRBD2 (6 bases). Between the trimmed V and J ends, which lost 2 bases and 0 bases, there was a span of 14 bases. Germline V CDR1 and CDR2: SGHTA, FQGNSA. The CDR3 covers 17 residues. CDR3 region: CASSLTAGRSSYNEQFF. The CDR3 region has the DNA TGTGCCAGCAGCTTAACGGCGGGGAGGAGCTCCTACAATGAGCAGTTCTTC. Full variable domain (rest looked up from reference TRBV7-2 and TRBJ2-1): GAGVSQSPSNKVTEKGKDVELRCDPISGHTALYWYRQSLGQGLEFLIYFQGNSAPDKSGLPSDRFSAERTGGSVSTLTIQRTQQEDSAVYLCASSLTAGRSSYNEQFFGPGTRLTVL.

V is TRBV2 and J is TRBJ2-3; 7 bases are a match to TRBD1. J lost 1 base, V lost 7 bases, and 5 bases had no gene match. The CDR3 runs 14 residues. Germline CDR1 is SNHLY and CDR2 is FYNNEI. CDR3 residues: CASKTGTGTDTQYF. In DNA form, the CDR3 reads TGTGCCAGCAAAACCGGGACAGGCACAGATACGCAGTATTTT.

The gene calls are TRBV28 and TRBJ1-1, with 9 positions matching TRBD1. The CDR3 is made up of 13 amino acids. Germline loops: CDR1 MDHEN, CDR2 SYDVKM. The trim removed 3 bases at V and 11 bases at J, leaving 7 bases unmatched. The CDR3 protein is CASSLNGQGRAFF. The DNA of the CDR3 is TGTGCCAGCAGTTTGAATGGACAGGGGAGGGCTTTCTTT. Complete variable domain (other parts from reference TRBV28 and TRBJ1-1): DVKVTQSSRYLVKRTGEKVFLECVQDMDHENMFWYRQDPGLGLRLIYFSYDVKMKEKGDIPEGYSVSREKKERFSLILESASTNQTSMYLCASSLNGQGRAFFGQGTRLTVV.

The chain recombines TRBV5-6 with TRBJ1-2; perhaps TRBD1 as D (6 bases). V was clipped by 1 base and J by 3 bases, with 13 bases between them. There are 15 residues in the CDR3. The germline CDR1 and CDR2 sequences are SGHDT and YYEEEE. The CDR3: CASSLMGRGYYGYTF. Here the CDR3 DNA reads TGTGCCAGCAGCTTGATGGGCAGGGGCTACTATGGCTACACCTTC.

The chain combines TRBV12-3 or TRBV12-4 with TRBJ2-3; D ambiguous. The CDR3 is made up of 13 amino acids. V lost 6 bases, J lost 4 bases, and 11 bases lay in between. The CDR3 DNA is TGTGCCAGCAGGAGTGGTTATGCAGATACGCAGTATTTT. The encoded protein is CASRSGYADTQYF.

This clone has a handful of counts. The V call is TRBV7-9, the J call TRBJ2-3; 13 bases agree with TRBD2. The CDR3 sequence is 16 residues long. Germline CDR1 and CDR2: SEHNR and FQNEAQ (reference sequence). V was clipped by 2 bases and J by 4 bases; unmatched bases: 3. CDR3 sequence reads: CASSLTSGGVADTQYF. The CDR3 DNA is TGTGCCAGCAGCTTAACTAGCGGGGGGGTAGCAGATACGCAGTATTTT.

The chain couples TRBV2 to TRBJ1-6; D call uncertain. CDR1 SNHLY and CDR2 FYNNEI come from the germline V gene. CDR3 length equals 14 residues. Between the trimmed V and J ends, which lost 5 bases and 5 bases, there was a span of 10 bases. In DNA, the CDR3 is TGTGCCAGCAGTCCCCGACGGGATAATTCACCCCTCCACTTT. It yields the protein CASSPRRDNSPLHF.

J is TRBJ2-1 and V is TRBV6-1, with D perhaps matching TRBD1 (6 bases). Germline V gene data show CDR1 as MNHNS and CDR2 as SASEGT. There are 13 residues in the CDR3. V was shortened by 0 bases and J by 9 bases, with 9 bases between the two germline ends. The CDR3 bases are TGTGCCAGCAGTGAAGCAACAGGGAGTGAGCAGTTCTTC. Its protein product is CASSEATGSEQFF.

This chain uses TRBV10-2 with TRBJ2-1, with D tentatively TRBD2 (5 bases). CDR1 and CDR2 (germline): WSHSY, SAAADI. There are 15 residues in the CDR3. V shed 6 bases and J shed 4 bases, with 16 bases lying between them. CDR3 bases: TGCGCCAGCAGCGGATTAAGCGGCGGTTACAATGAGCAGTTCTTC. It is translated as CASSGLSGGYNEQFF.